The clone carrying this T cell receptor beta chain has more than one count but fewer than ten. Its antigen is currently unknown. The entry originates in a study of T-cell memory formation after mild COVID-19. Overall study findings and caveats: Confirmation was lacking for SARS-CoV-2 specificity of second-wave clones that peaked on day 37.

TCRdb analysed the 5' RACE reads with MiXCR anew, one entry per CDR3 protein. The table shows 100,000 to 120,000 distinct CDR3 sequences, with about 20% occurring only once. Looked up from germline, CDR1 is SQVTM and CDR2 is ANQGSEA. The CDR3 covers 15 residues. The junction had 12 bases not matched to a gene; V was cut back by 6 bases and J by 5 bases. The sample was PBMCs or a T cell subset sorted from them (not recorded which). The chain combines TRBV29-1 with TRBJ2-5; 10 bases are shared with TRBD2. The receptor was derived from a man aged 18-30 years who had mild COVID-19 (a few samples of this study predate the infection). Cell type and time point are not known. The CDR3 sequence is CSVDGTSGVYETQYF. CDR3 bases: TGCAGCGTAGATGGAACTAGCGGGGTCTACGAGACCCAGTACTTC.